This is a list of T cell receptor beta chains from one sample in a study of T cell responses to AZD1222 COVID-19 vaccine. Sequenced by immunoSEQ multiplex PCR; TCRdb stores in-frame clones only, minus some. The sample carries fewer than 150,000 clones, approximately 93% recorded once. The starting material was peripheral blood, obtained on day 0 of AZD1222 vaccination. The origin of the receptors is an adult in good health. Each CDR3 is given with its conserved first and last residue. Each record gives: V gene, CDR3 length, J gene, clone size, D gene, CDR3 protein, CDR3 DNA. A D gene is named only where the DNA matches it firmly. Part of the rows lack a size; the others show once, few, many or a class for expanded clones.

V: TRBV15
length: 14
J: TRBJ2-1
size: NA
D: NA
CDR3: CATSRDRAEAGQFF
DNA: TGTGCCACCAGCAGAGATCGGGCAGAGGCCGGGCAGTTCTTC

V: TRBV28
length: 11
J: TRBJ2-7
size: NA
D: NA
CDR3: CASATAYEQYF
DNA: TGTGCCAGCGCAACCGCCTACGAGCAGTACTTC

V: TRBV7-3
length: 15
J: TRBJ1-5
size: NA
D: TRBD1
CDR3: CASSHTTGVRQPQHF
DNA: TGTGCCAGCAGCCACACCACAGGGGTCCGACAGCCCCAGCATTTT

V: TRBV10-3
length: 17
J: TRBJ1-1
size: NA
D: TRBD1
CDR3: CAISPATGGAPGTEAFF
DNA: TGTGCCATCAGTCCTGCGACAGGGGGCGCGCCAGGGACTGAAGCTTTCTTT

V: TRBV28
length: 17
J: TRBJ2-2
size: NA
D: TRBD2
CDR3: CASSVGTSGFITGELFF
DNA: TGTGCCAGCAGTGTCGGGACTAGCGGGTTTATCACCGGGGAGCTGTTTTTT

V: TRBV28
length: 16
J: TRBJ2-5
size: NA
D: TRBD1
CDR3: CASSTYRGPLQETQYF
DNA: TGTGCCAGCAGTACCTACAGGGGCCCCCTCCAAGAGACCCAGTACTTC

V: TRBV12-3/TRBV12-4
length: 13
J: TRBJ1-2
size: NA
D: NA
CDR3: CASTPGGVSGYTF
DNA: TGTGCCAGCACCCCGGGGGGGGTTAGCGGCTACACCTTC

V: TRBV7-9
length: 11
J: TRBJ2-5
size: once
D: NA
CDR3: CASSPLETQYF
DNA: TGTGCCAGCAGCCCATTGGAGACCCAGTACTTC

V: TRBV28
length: 16
J: TRBJ1-4
size: NA
D: TRBD1
CDR3: CASSSLPAGQKEKLFF
DNA: TGTGCCAGCAGTTCGCTCCCCGCGGGACAGAAAGAAAAACTGTTTTTT

V: TRBV6-6
length: 15
J: TRBJ1-1
size: NA
D: TRBD1
CDR3: CASRGGQGAHTEAFF
DNA: TGTGCCAGCAGGGGGGGACAGGGGGCCCACACTGAAGCTTTCTTT

V: TRBV7-9
length: 15
J: TRBJ2-2
size: NA
D: TRBD1
CDR3: CASSLSDRVHGELFF
DNA: TGTGCCAGCAGCTTATCTGACAGGGTCCACGGGGAGCTGTTTTTT

V: TRBV18
length: 15
J: TRBJ1-3
size: NA
D: NA
CDR3: CASSPSVSSGNTIYF
DNA: TGTGCCAGCTCACCGAGCGTTAGCTCTGGAAACACCATATATTTT

V: TRBV9
length: 16
J: TRBJ2-2
size: NA
D: NA
CDR3: CASSVVSGEDTGELFF
DNA: TGTGCCAGCAGCGTAGTCTCGGGAGAGGATACCGGGGAGCTGTTTTTT

V: TRBV7-3
length: 14
J: TRBJ1-6
size: NA
D: NA
CDR3: CASSLNLGNSPLHF
DNA: TGTGCCAGCAGCTTAAACCTAGGAAATTCACCCCTCCACTTT

V: TRBV19
length: 14
J: TRBJ2-3
size: NA
D: NA
CDR3: CASNIDSSTDTQYF
DNA: TGTGCCAGTAATATTGACAGTAGCACAGATACGCAGTATTTT

V: TRBV11-3
length: 13
J: TRBJ2-7
size: NA
D: NA
CDR3: CASSPRFGHEQYF
DNA: TGTGCCAGCAGCCCCCGGTTTGGCCACGAGCAGTACTTC

V: TRBV18
length: 12
J: TRBJ2-5
size: NA
D: NA
CDR3: CASSPPGETQYF
DNA: TGTGCCAGCTCACCACCAGGAGAGACCCAGTACTTC

V: TRBV5-5
length: 17
J: TRBJ2-3
size: NA
D: NA
CDR3: CASSRWPPEHSTDTQYF
DNA: TGTGCCAGCAGCCGGTGGCCTCCAGAGCACAGCACAGATACGCAGTATTTT

V: TRBV2
length: 15
J: TRBJ2-7
size: NA
D: TRBD2
CDR3: CASSDSGLVSYEQYF
DNA: TGTGCCAGCAGTGACAGCGGACTAGTCTCCTACGAGCAGTACTTC

V: TRBV7-6
length: 16
J: TRBJ2-7
size: NA
D: TRBD2
CDR3: CASSLVAGAIVGEQYF
DNA: TGTGCCAGCAGCTTAGTGGCGGGAGCGATTGTAGGCGAGCAGTACTTC